This T cell receptor (beta chain) was documented in a study of T cell responses to AZD1222 COVID-19 vaccine. The data were produced by immunoSEQ multiplex PCR, yet TCRdb's version contains in-frame clones alone and is incomplete. Found here are some 160,000 clones, about 90% of them singletons; the top ten hold roughly 5.5%. CDR3 length: 14 amino acids. V was trimmed by 1 base and J by 0 bases, leaving 6 bases between them. The germline V gene encodes CDR1 SGHTA and CDR2 FQGNSA. Here the sequenced sample was peripheral blood, taken on day 0 of AZD1222 vaccination. This receptor was identified in an adult in good health. The genes are TRBV7-2 and TRBJ1-1; D is unresolved. The CDR3 sequence is CASSLGLVNTEAFF. CDR3 coding DNA: TGTGCCAGCAGCTTAGGTTTGGTGAACACTGAAGCTTTCTTT.